This T cell receptor beta chain was captured by sequencing in a study of T cells in Graves' hyperthyroidism and ophthalmopathy. The CDR3 extends over 17 amino acids. V gave up 0 bases and J gave up 4 bases; unmatched junction bases: 8. Germline-derived CDR1 and CDR2 are SGHTA and FQGNSA. Aged 18 to 65, the patients had hyperthyroidism that was newly diagnosed and had lasted under 2 months. Clinical symptoms, serum thyroxine, TRAb, thyroid ultrasound and orbital computed tomography established diagnosis. Fresh peripheral blood, 9.5 to 10 ml of it, supplied the PBMCs. Authors of the study amplified TCR beta CDR3 regions from RNA transcripts. In the first-round RT-PCR of the TCR CDR3, the HTBI primer set was used. TCRdb used MiXCR to reprocess the multiplex PCR reads, holding one entry per CDR3 protein. The sample lists over 700,000 distinct CDR3 sequences, under 20% occurring once.

The receptor was isolated from a woman aged 50 to 60 with Graves' hyperthyroidism that later progressed to Graves' ophthalmopathy. Sequences were obtained from blood. The rearrangement joins TRBV7-2 to TRBJ2-1; 8 bases fit TRBD2. This chain's CDR3 is CASSLASASGRYNEQFF. CDR3 nucleotide sequence: TGTGCCAGCAGCTTAGCTTCCGCTAGCGGGCGGTACAATGAGCAGTTCTTC.